The sequence of this T cell receptor (beta chain) was determined in a study of cytomegalovirus exposure and HLA in healthy donors. Study overall: The same platform as the approximately 700 first-cohort repertoires was used for the 100 to 150 validation repertoires, a later analysis reported.

As regards this clone: Antigen: not known.

Overall study findings and caveats: Reports indicated that the classifier achieved high specificity and sensitivity in diagnosing cytomegalovirus status.

Separate from the approximately 700-subject first cohort was the approximately 120-subject validation cohort, to which the donors belonged. Method: immunoSEQ multiplex PCR; TCRdb's copy keeps in-frame clones and lacks some. The sample includes about 170,000 clones, about nine tenths of them seen just once. The sequenced material came from PBMCs. The TCR originated in a woman aged 25 to 45 in good health and CMV-seronegative.

CDR3 nucleotides: TGTGCCATCAGAGATGGCCAGGAAGGGCTGAACGAGCAGTACTTC. Its translation: CAIRDGQEGLNEQYF. V gene TRBV10-3 combines with J gene TRBJ2-7, with unresolved D. From germline, CDR1 is ENHRY and CDR2 SYGVKD. Trimming cost V 6 bases and J 5 bases, with 20 bases left between them. This CDR3 contains 15 residues.